This is a list of T cell receptor beta chains from one sample in a study of blood T cell repertoires in COVID-19. The data were produced by immunoSEQ multiplex PCR, yet TCRdb's version contains in-frame clones alone and is incomplete. The data show some 190,000 clones, 88% seen once. Source material: peripheral blood. These receptors were taken from a man aged 18 to 29 with active or convalescent COVID-19. Both conserved end residues are part of each CDR3. D genes are given only for firm matches. The size entry is marked missing in some rows and otherwise reads once, few, many or a size class.

CASSIDTGQGRGEQYF,TGTGCCAGTAGTATAGATACCGGACAGGGGAGAGGCGAGCAGTACTTC,NA,TRBD1,TRBV19,TRBJ2-7
CASSSRSGQGALLYEQYF,TGTGCCAGCAGCTCCCGGTCGGGACAGGGGGCCTTACTATACGAGCAGTACTTC,NA,TRBD1,TRBV7-9,TRBJ2-7
CASSSNIGQPQHF,TGTGCCAGCAGCTCAAACATCGGGCAGCCCCAGCATTTT,NA,NA,TRBV7-9,TRBJ1-5
CASSPGGTEAFF,TGTGCCAGCAGCCCGGGGGGGACTGAAGCTTTCTTT,NA,NA,TRBV7-3,TRBJ1-1
CAWGGLTYEQYF,TGTGCCTGGGGGGGCCTCACCTACGAGCAGTACTTC,NA,NA,TRBV30,TRBJ2-7
CASSSSGVETQYF,TGTGCCAGCAGTTCGTCAGGGGTAGAGACCCAGTACTTC,NA,NA,TRBV28,TRBJ2-5
CAISVSRDNEQFF,TGTGCCATCAGTGTGTCACGGGACAATGAGCAGTTCTTC,many,NA,TRBV10-3,TRBJ2-1
CAISAQGANGYTF,TGTGCCATCAGCGCGCAGGGGGCGAACGGCTACACCTTC,NA,TRBD1,TRBV10-3,TRBJ1-2
CASDPRAGVISYEQYF,TGTGCCAGCGACCCGCGGGCAGGGGTGATCTCCTACGAGCAGTACTTC,NA,NA,TRBV7-8,TRBJ2-7
CATSRGRTGTEAFF,TGTGCCACCAGCAGGGGAAGGACAGGGACTGAAGCTTTCTTT,NA,TRBD1,TRBV15,TRBJ1-1
CASSQTDSSEQYF,TGTGCCAGCAGCCAAACGGACAGCTCCGAGCAGTACTTC,NA,NA,TRBV3-1/TRBV3-2,TRBJ2-7
CASSVAVRAGGTDTQYF,TGTGCCAGCAGCGTAGCCGTCCGGGCGGGAGGGACAGATACGCAGTATTTT,NA,TRBD2,TRBV9,TRBJ2-3
CASSPDRGGTGELFF,TGTGCCAGCAGCCCTGACAGGGGTGGAACCGGGGAGCTGTTTTTT,few,TRBD1,TRBV7-2,TRBJ2-2
CAWNPQANQPQHF,TGTGCCTGGAATCCCCAGGCCAATCAGCCCCAGCATTTT,few,NA,TRBV30,TRBJ1-5
CASSFGGRGVIVAKNIQYF,TGTGCCAGCAGTTTCGGCGGCAGGGGGGTGATTGTTGCCAAAAACATTCAGTACTTC,NA,NA,TRBV28,TRBJ2-4
CASSQELAGGPSGTQYF,TGTGCCAGCAGCCAGGAACTAGCGGGAGGGCCCTCTGGGACCCAGTACTTC,NA,TRBD2,TRBV4-2,TRBJ2-5
CAIRRPAGVLNEQFF,TGTGCCATCAGGAGGCCGGCGGGAGTCCTCAATGAGCAGTTCTTC,NA,TRBD2,TRBV10-3,TRBJ2-1
CASSSYQAGGPIGTDTQYF,TGTGCCAGCAGTTCCTATCAAGCGGGAGGGCCAATCGGCACAGATACGCAGTATTTT,NA,TRBD2,TRBV27,TRBJ2-3
CASSFSGRYNEQFF,TGTGCCAGCAGCTTTAGCGGGAGGTACAATGAGCAGTTCTTC,NA,TRBD2,TRBV5-4,TRBJ2-1
CASSSRVTEAFF,TGTGCCAGTAGCTCCAGGGTCACTGAAGCTTTCTTT,NA,NA,TRBV19,TRBJ1-1
CATSRSRAGPAYEQYF,TGTGCCACCAGCAGATCAAGGGCAGGGCCCGCCTACGAGCAGTACTTC,NA,NA,TRBV15,TRBJ2-7
CASSYLSGELFF,TGTGCCAGCAGTTATCTGAGCGGGGAGCTGTTTTTT,few,NA,TRBV27,TRBJ2-2
CASSFEYTEAFF,TGTGCCAGCAGTTTTGAGTACACTGAAGCTTTCTTT,once,NA,TRBV28,TRBJ1-1
CASWGVYEQYF,TGTGCCAGCTGGGGGGTGTACGAGCAGTACTTC,NA,NA,TRBV2,TRBJ2-7
CASSQEGQFSTDTQYF,TGCGCCAGCAGCCAAGAGGGACAGTTTAGCACAGATACGCAGTATTTT,NA,TRBD1,TRBV4-1,TRBJ2-3
CAWSPTSSEQFF,TGTGCCTGGAGTCCTACTAGCTCTGAGCAGTTCTTC,NA,NA,TRBV30,TRBJ2-1
CASSLETGAREAFF,TGTGCCAGCAGCCTGGAGACAGGGGCACGTGAAGCTTTCTTT,NA,TRBD1,TRBV5-4,TRBJ1-1
CASSLWGEASSYEQYF,TGCGCCAGCAGCTTGTGGGGGGAGGCGAGCTCCTACGAGCAGTACTTC,NA,NA,TRBV5-1,TRBJ2-7
CASSSAVGRGDYGYTF,TGTGCCAGCAGCTCAGCCGTGGGCAGGGGCGACTATGGCTACACCTTC,NA,NA,TRBV7-2,TRBJ1-2
CASLHPTGTQYF,TGTGCCAGCCTGCATCCAACGGGGACCCAGTACTTC,NA,NA,TRBV28,TRBJ2-5
CASSLGRREGLRNEQFF,TGTGCCAGCAGCTTAGGCCGGCGGGAGGGCCTAAGGAATGAGCAGTTCTTC,NA,TRBD2,TRBV7-6,TRBJ2-1
CATQTPAGVGGYTF,TGTGCAACCCAAACACCGGCAGGGGTTGGGGGCTACACCTTC,NA,NA,TRBV28,TRBJ1-2
CASTNGLAGENEQFF,TGTGCCAGCACCAACGGACTAGCGGGAGAAAATGAGCAGTTCTTC,NA,TRBD2,TRBV6-5,TRBJ2-1
CASSFYSGAGHGELFF,TGTGCCAGCAGCTTTTATTCGGGAGCGGGGCACGGGGAGCTGTTTTTT,NA,TRBD2,TRBV7-3,TRBJ2-2
CASSEQNTGIGEQFF,TGTGCCAGCAGCGAACAAAATACAGGGATAGGTGAGCAGTTCTTC,NA,NA,TRBV7-6,TRBJ2-1
CATSDAPYDEQFF,TGTGCCACCAGTGATGCGCCGTACGATGAGCAGTTCTTC,NA,NA,TRBV24-1,TRBJ2-1
CASSPQEKSPSNQPQHF,TGTGCCAGCAGCCCGCAAGAGAAGTCCCCTAGCAATCAGCCCCAGCATTTT,few,NA,TRBV27,TRBJ1-5
CASSDSTGAGELFF,TGTGCCAGCAGTGACTCGACAGGGGCCGGGGAGCTGTTTTTT,few,TRBD1,TRBV6-4,TRBJ2-2
CASSLGGGGGYNEQFF,TGTGCCAGCAGCTTAGGCGGCGGGGGGGGATACAATGAGCAGTTCTTC,NA,TRBD2,TRBV7-8,TRBJ2-1
CASSEGTFSYEQYF,TGCGCCAGCAGTGAGGGGACATTCTCCTACGAGCAGTACTTC,NA,NA,TRBV10-1,TRBJ2-7
CASSAQGLRRTGELFF,TGTGCCAGTAGTGCACAGGGCCTGAGGAGAACCGGGGAGCTGTTTTTT,NA,NA,TRBV19,TRBJ2-2
CSVDLTSGINEQFF,TGCAGCGTTGATTTGACTAGCGGGATCAATGAGCAGTTCTTC,NA,TRBD2,TRBV29-1,TRBJ2-1
CSVEGGLAGHNEQFF,TGCAGCGTTGAAGGTGGACTAGCGGGCCACAATGAGCAGTTCTTC,NA,TRBD2,TRBV29-1,TRBJ2-1
CASSPIRETYEQYF,TGTGCCAGCTCACCAATCAGGGAAACCTACGAGCAGTACTTC,NA,NA,TRBV18,TRBJ2-7
CASSDLGATGNYEQYF,TGCGCCAGCAGTGATTTGGGGGCTACGGGGAACTACGAGCAGTACTTC,NA,NA,TRBV10-2,TRBJ2-7
CASSFQGQGYGYTF,TGTGCCAGCAGCTTTCAGGGACAGGGGTATGGCTACACCTTC,few,TRBD1,TRBV5-4,TRBJ1-2
CASSFNGEYGYTF,TGTGCCAGCAGCTTTAACGGTGAATATGGCTACACCTTC,NA,NA,TRBV11-2,TRBJ1-2
CASSQSRLAYEQYF,TGTGCCAGCAGCCAATCCAGGCTGGCCTACGAGCAGTACTTC,NA,NA,TRBV3-1/TRBV3-2,TRBJ2-7
CASSNPGLANEQFF,TGTGCCAGCAGTAATCCGGGACTAGCCAATGAGCAGTTCTTC,NA,TRBD2,TRBV25-1,TRBJ2-1
CASSFAGPTGELFF,TGTGCCAGCAGCTTTGCGGGTCCCACCGGGGAGCTGTTTTTT,NA,NA,TRBV11-2,TRBJ2-2
CASSLGQSKGQPQHF,TGTGCCAGCAGCTTAGGACAAAGCAAAGGTCAGCCCCAGCATTTT,NA,NA,TRBV7-2,TRBJ1-5
CASSVSSGNTEAFF,TGTGCCAGCAGCGTTTCTTCGGGAAACACTGAAGCTTTCTTT,NA,NA,TRBV9,TRBJ1-1
CASSPGTSGRAGEETQYF,TGTGCCAGCAGCCCTGGGACTAGCGGGAGGGCCGGAGAGGAGACCCAGTACTTC,NA,TRBD2,TRBV5-4,TRBJ2-5
CASSHKSDNVVPQHF,TGCGCCAGCAGCCATAAGTCTGACAACGTGGTGCCCCAGCATTTT,NA,NA,TRBV4-1,TRBJ1-5
CASSSPLGRGTGELFF,TGTGCCAGCAGCTCCCCATTGGGGCGGGGCACCGGGGAGCTGTTTTTT,NA,NA,TRBV7-9,TRBJ2-2